A single T cell receptor beta chain is shown here with its context. Its target is not known. The source of the sample is a study of vaccination effects on CD4 cells after COVID-19. Turning to the study itself: Among convalescent patients, two provided samples 16 days and one week before vaccination. Findings of the study overall: Both infection-induced and vaccine-induced clones contracted markedly at late post-vaccination timepoints.

Expansion with viral peptide pools was applied to antigen-specific CD4+ T cells by the ViraFEST assay prior to sequencing. At the end of 9 to 11 days of culture, CD4+ T cells were isolated. From March to December 2020, the person had a SARS-CoV-2 infection that was confirmed by PCR. With approximately 9.6 ug/ml peptides and roughly 11 IU/ml IL-2, fewer than 2.5 million PBMC per well were cultured. Sequencing was performed with immunoSEQ multiplex PCR; in TCRdb, only in-frame clones are kept and a portion is missing. The data contain 35,000 to 45,000 clones, approximately 72% of them singletons. The receptor comes from a human donor who had a prior SARS-CoV-2 infection. The sample consisted of CD4+ T cells from PBMCs cultured with HCoV-NL63 spike peptides, taken before COVID-19 vaccination.

The CDR3 nucleotides are TGTGCCACCAGCAGGAGGGGGACTAGAAGTTACGAGCAGTACTTC. Protein: CATSRRGTRSYEQYF. The chain has TRBV15 and TRBJ2-7, with TRBD2 matching over 8 bases. The CDR3 consists of 15 residues. The V gene's germline CDR1 is LNHNV and CDR2 YYDKDF (reference sequence). Trimming removed 3 bases from V and 4 bases from J; junction bases left unmatched: 8. The complete variable domain, with remaining parts taken from reference TRBV15 and TRBJ2-7, reads DAMVIQNPRYQVTQFGKPVTLSCSQTLNHNVMYWYQQKSSQAPKLLFHYYDKDFNNEADTPDNFQSRRPNTSFCFLDIRSPGLGDTAMYLCATSRRGTRSYEQYFGPGTRLTVT.